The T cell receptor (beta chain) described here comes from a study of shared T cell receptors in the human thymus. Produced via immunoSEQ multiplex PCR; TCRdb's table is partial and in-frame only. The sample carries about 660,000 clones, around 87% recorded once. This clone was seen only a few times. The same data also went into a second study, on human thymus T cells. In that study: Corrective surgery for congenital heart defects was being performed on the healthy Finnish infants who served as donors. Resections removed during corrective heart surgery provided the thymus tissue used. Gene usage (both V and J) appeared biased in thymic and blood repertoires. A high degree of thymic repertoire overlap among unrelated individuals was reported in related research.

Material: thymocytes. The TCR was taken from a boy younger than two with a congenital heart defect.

DNA of the CDR3: TGTGCCAGTAGTATAGCGGCGGATGGAAACACCATATATTTT. It specifies CASSIAADGNTIYF. V and J are TRBV19 and TRBJ1-3, with D unclear. V lost 1 base to trimming and J lost 3 bases, with 7 bases between them. Germline V gene data show CDR1 as LNHDA and CDR2 as SQIVND (reference sequence). The CDR3 totals 14 residues.